The 20 T cell receptor beta chains below were found in one sample sequenced in a study of cytomegalovirus exposure and HLA in healthy donors. The PCR was carried out with 60 Vbeta primers and 13 Jbeta primers. Only in-frame clones appear in the TCRdb table, and some are missing; sequencing was by immunoSEQ multiplex PCR. The repertoire holds 100,000 to 150,000 clones, about 80% seen once, with over 2% in the top ten. Sequencing was carried out using PBMCs. These receptors were taken from a man aged 30 to 45 in good health and CMV-seronegative.

Details on this clone: The junction shows a germline mismatch at one end, possibly a read error. The CDR3 DNA follows: TGTGCCAGTAGCACAAGAAACTATGGCTACCCCTTC. Translating gives CASSTRNYGYPF. This sequence joins TRBV19 and TRBJ1-2; D unresolved. CDR1 is LNHDA and CDR2 is SQIVND in the germline V gene (reference sequence). The CDR3 runs 12 residues.

The sample holds a few counts of this clone. The genes are TRBV6-5 and TRBJ2-7, with D hard to call. CDR1 is MNHEY and CDR2 is SVGAGI in the germline V gene. CDR3 length: 15 amino acids. V dropped 0 bases and J dropped 0 bases, with 9 bases sitting between them. The CDR3 nucleotides are TGTGCCAGCAGTTACTCGAGTACTAACTCCTACGAGCAGTACTTC. It translates to CASSYSSTNSYEQYF.

The CDR3 reads CASTAWQGSYGTDTQYF. The CDR3 nucleotides read TGTGCCAGTACCGCTTGGCAGGGGTCCTACGGCACAGATACGCAGTATTTT. V and J are TRBV19 and TRBJ2-3; perhaps TRBD1 as D (6 bases). This CDR3 is built from 17 residues. Trimming stripped 7 bases from V and 1 base from J, with 21 bases between. Per the germline V gene, CDR1 is LNHDA and CDR2 is SQIVND (reference sequence). Full variable domain (outside the CDR3, taken from reference TRBV19 and TRBJ2-3): DGGITQSPKYLFRKEGQNVTLSCEQNLNHDAMYWYRQDPGQGLRLIYYSQIVNDFQKGDIAEGYSVSREKKESFPLTVTSAQKNPTAFYLCASTAWQGSYGTDTQYFGPGTRLTVL.

This chain connects TRBV4-2 to TRBJ2-7; 8 bases agree with TRBD1. Trimming removed 5 bases from V and 3 bases from J; junction bases left unmatched: 9. CDR3 length: 15 amino acids. Germline V gene lookup returns CDR1 LGHNA and CDR2 YNFKEQ. The CDR3 loop reads CASSSGQALIYEQYF. The CDR3 nucleotides are TGTGCCAGCAGCTCGGGACAGGCTTTAATCTACGAGCAGTACTTC.

This clone was observed a single time. The chain links TRBV15 to TRBJ2-5, with D possibly being TRBD1 (5 bases). Germline loops: CDR1 LNHNV, CDR2 YYDKDF (reference sequence). V was pared by 4 bases and J by 2 bases, with 14 bases between. CDR3 length: 15 residues. This chain's CDR3 is CATSITGRSQETQYF. In nucleotides, the CDR3 is TGTGCCACCAGCATTACAGGCCGATCACAAGAGACCCAGTACTTC.

This chain connects TRBV29-1 to TRBJ2-1, with D possibly TRBD1 on 6 matching bases. The CDR3 spans 13 residues. Germline-derived CDR1 and CDR2 are SQVTM and ANQGSEA. Between the trimmed V and J ends, which lost 8 bases and 5 bases, there was a span of 16 bases. As DNA, the CDR3 is TGCAGCTCAACCGGGACACCGGACAATGAGCAGTTCTTC. As protein: CSSTGTPDNEQFF.

The rearrangement links TRBV7-2 to TRBJ2-1; 12 bases line up with TRBD2. Germline values: CDR1 SGHTA, CDR2 FQGNSA. V lost 4 bases, J lost 3 bases, and 7 bases stayed unmatched. This CDR3 is built from 17 residues. The CDR3 sequence is CASSSILAGGYYNEQFF. The DNA for the CDR3 is TGTGCCAGCAGCTCAATACTAGCGGGAGGTTACTACAATGAGCAGTTCTTC.

As concerns this clone: Germline is not matched at one junction end, which may reflect a read error. This chain connects TRBV15 to TRBJ1-2; 8 bases align to TRBD1. Per germline, CDR1 LNHNV and CDR2 YYDKDF (reference sequence). This CDR3 contains 15 residues. The CDR3 region is CATSTRTGLRYGYPF. The CDR3 nucleotides are TGTGCCACCAGCACCAGGACAGGGTTGAGATATGGCTACCCCTTC.

The DNA of the CDR3 is TGTGCCAGCAACCAAGGGGGCACGAACACCGGGGAGCTGTTTTTT. Translated, it gives CASNQGGTNTGELFF. The chain carries TRBV5-4 and TRBJ2-2; TRBD1 matches at 7 bases. The V and J ends lost 6 bases and 0 bases, in that order; junction bases with no gene match: 5. Germline V gene data show CDR1 as SGHNT and CDR2 as YYREEE (reference sequence). There are 15 residues in the CDR3.

The rearrangement joins TRBV19 to TRBJ1-5; TRBD1 agrees at 8 bases. From germline, CDR1 is LNHDA and CDR2 SQIVND (reference sequence). The CDR3 spans 15 residues. J lost 5 bases, V lost 7 bases, and 10 bases had no gene match. The chain's CDR3 is CASTPTGEADQPQHF. CDR3 DNA sequence: TGTGCCAGTACTCCGACAGGGGAGGCCGATCAGCCCCAGCATTTT.

This chain connects TRBV6-1 to TRBJ2-1; D is perhaps TRBD1 (6 bases). V lost 3 bases and J lost 7, with 13 bases in between. The germline V gene has CDR1 MNHNS and CDR2 SASEGT. There are 14 residues in the CDR3. In DNA form, the CDR3 reads TGTGCCAGCAGTGATGTGGGGGCGCGTAATGAGCAGTTCTTC. Translating it yields CASSDVGARNEQFF.

This chain links TRBV9 with TRBJ2-2; TRBD2 matches 16 bases. This CDR3 spans 18 amino acids. The junction had 9 bases not matched to a gene; V was cut back by 4 bases and J by 6 bases. Germline assignment: CDR1 SGDLS and CDR2 YYNGEE. The CDR3 region is CASSPGTSGRAIAGELFF. The CDR3 DNA is TGTGCCAGCAGCCCCGGGACTAGCGGGAGGGCCATCGCCGGGGAGCTGTTTTTT. The variable domain in full, completed from reference TRBV9 and TRBJ2-2, reads DSGVTQTPKHLITATGQRVTLRCSPRSGDLSVYWYQQSLDQGLQFLIQYYNGEERAKGNILERFSAQQFPDLHSELNLSSLELGDSALYFCASSPGTSGRAIAGELFFGEGSRLTVL.

The table lists this clone with a few counts. The CDR3 DNA sequence: TGTGCTAGTGGTTGGGACAGGGCACGCAATCAGCCCCAGCATTTT. This encodes CASGWDRARNQPQHF. The chain is built from TRBV12-5 and TRBJ1-5; 9 bases are a match to TRBD1. The CDR3 covers 15 residues. V was clipped by 4 bases and J by 2 bases; unmatched bases: 3. Germline V gene data show CDR1 as LGHNT and CDR2 as FRNRAP.

The J gene is TRBJ1-1, the V gene TRBV12-5; weak D call: TRBD1 (6 bases). Trimming took 6 bases from V and 4 from J, leaving 15 bases between them. CDR1 is LGHNT and CDR2 is FRNRAP in the germline V gene. This CDR3 comprises 14 residues. This CDR3 reads CASGPDSWGTEAFF. The CDR3 DNA reads as TGTGCTAGTGGACCGGACAGTTGGGGCACTGAAGCTTTCTTT.

The chain carries TRBV7-6 and TRBJ2-7, with D perhaps matching TRBD2 (5 bases). The germline V gene has CDR1 SGHVS and CDR2 FNYEAQ. Deletions cut 1 base from V and 5 bases from J, with 21 bases between. This CDR3 contains 17 residues. The CDR3 DNA follows: TGTGCCAGCAGCTTAGAATCCCACCGTACCGCCGGGGACGAGCAGTACTTC. This sequence encodes CASSLESHRTAGDEQYF.

The chain joins TRBV2 to TRBJ2-7, with TRBD1 as a possible D gene (6 bases). The germline gives CDR1 SNHLY, CDR2 FYNNEI. With 6 bases removed from V and 1 base from J, the gap between germline ends came to 7 bases. CDR3 length equals 12 residues. CDR3 in amino acids: CASSGQSYEQYF. The CDR3 DNA reads as TGTGCCAGCAGCGGACAGTCCTACGAGCAGTACTTC.

This clone was seen a handful of times. The rearrangement uses TRBV6-1 and TRBJ2-1; the match to TRBD2 covers 10 bases. Germline CDR1 MNHNS, CDR2 SASEGT. This CDR3 has 15 amino acids. The ends lost 2 bases at V and 5 bases at J; junction bases unmatched: 3. CDR3 protein: CASSELAGANNEQFF. For the CDR3, the DNA is TGTGCCAGCAGTGAACTAGCGGGAGCTAACAATGAGCAGTTCTTC.

The V and J genes are TRBV19 and TRBJ1-1, with TRBD1 as a possible D gene (6 bases). Germline-derived CDR1 and CDR2 are LNHDA and SQIVND (reference sequence). V was shortened by 7 bases and J by 1 base, with 16 bases between the two germline ends. The CDR3 spans 15 residues. The CDR3 loop reads CASTNRVWSNTEAFF. As DNA, the CDR3 is TGTGCCAGTACAAACAGGGTATGGTCGAACACTGAAGCTTTCTTT.

This clone appeared a few times. This chain links TRBV11-3 with TRBJ2-5, with TRBD2 as a possible D gene (6 bases). Trimming removed 1 base at V and 4 bases at J, with 7 bases between. This CDR3 spans 13 amino acids. Germline CDR1 reads SGHNT; CDR2 reads YENEEA. CDR3 sequence (DNA): TGTGCCAGCAGCTTAGGCGGGACAGAGACCCAGTACTTC. It translates to CASSLGGTETQYF.

V and J are TRBV5-1 and TRBJ2-5; TRBD1 agrees at 7 bases. Trimming at V came to 0 bases and at J to 5 bases, leaving 4 bases not matched to a gene. Germline values: CDR1 SGHRS, CDR2 YFSETQ. The CDR3 is made up of 14 amino acids. This CDR3 is CASSLGTGGETQYF. The CDR3 coding sequence is TGCGCCAGCAGCTTGGGGACAGGAGGCGAGACCCAGTACTTC.